Listed here are 23 T cell receptor beta chains from one sample, sequenced in a study of T cells after yellow fever vaccination. Each CDR3 protein is one row after TCRdb ran MiXCR on the 5' RACE reads. Of around 340,000 distinct CDR3 sequences listed, about an eighth are singletons. Sequencing used CD4+ T cells sorted from PBMCs, obtained 15 days after the yellow fever booster vaccination. All receptors derive from a young man who received the YFV17D yellow fever vaccine.

This rearrangement joins TRBV11-2 to TRBJ2-7, with TRBD1 identical over 9 bases. This CDR3 comprises 13 residues. CDR1 is SGHAT, CDR2 FQNNGV, per germline. The V and J ends lost 5 bases and 10 bases, in that order; junction bases with no gene match: 9. The CDR3 DNA sequence: TGTGCCAGCAGCCCTGGGGACAGGGCCGTACAGTACTTC. Protein product: CASSPGDRAVQYF.

This clonotype was observed a few times. The chain recombines TRBV5-1 with TRBJ1-1; the match to TRBD1 covers 9 bases. With 2 bases clipped from V and 5 bases from J, the junction kept 7 bases outside the gene matches. This CDR3 has 15 residues. The V gene's germline CDR1 is SGHRS and CDR2 YFSETQ. The chain's CDR3 is CASSLTGGLGTEAFF. In DNA form, the CDR3 reads TGCGCCAGCAGCTTAACAGGGGGCCTAGGGACTGAAGCTTTCTTT.

The chain couples TRBV15 to TRBJ1-1, with D unresolved. CDR1 is LNHNV and CDR2 is YYDKDF in the germline V gene (reference sequence). The CDR3 is 13 amino acids. Between the trimmed V and J ends, which lost 0 bases and 0 bases, there was a span of 2 bases. The CDR3: CATSREVNTEAFF. The DNA for the CDR3 is TGTGCCACCAGCAGAGAGGTGAACACTGAAGCTTTCTTT. Full variable domain (missing parts from reference TRBV15 and TRBJ1-1): DAMVIQNPRYQVTQFGKPVTLSCSQTLNHNVMYWYQQKSSQAPKLLFHYYDKDFNNEADTPDNFQSRRPNTSFCFLDIRSPGLGDTAMYLCATSREVNTEAFFGQGTRLTVV.

This clonotype was seen at least ten times. The rearrangement joins TRBV15 to TRBJ2-1; 7 bases fit TRBD1. The length of the CDR3 is 13 residues. V was clipped by 0 bases and J by 10 bases; unmatched bases: 3. Germline CDR1 LNHNV, CDR2 YYDKDF (reference sequence). CDR3 sequence (DNA): TGTGCCACCAGCAGAGACATAGGGGGCGAGCAGTTCTTC. Translating it yields CATSRDIGGEQFF.

This clonotype was observed a handful of times. J is TRBJ2-1 and V is TRBV5-4, with a tentative D call TRBD2 (5 bases). V lost 0 bases, J lost 9 bases, and 7 bases lay in between. Germline-derived CDR1 and CDR2 are SGHNT and YYREEE (reference sequence). The CDR3 is 12 amino acids. CDR3 DNA: TGTGCCAGCAGCTTGGACGCGGGTGAGCAGTTCTTC. Translation gives CASSLDAGEQFF.

This clonotype was recorded a few times. The gene calls are TRBV5-1 and TRBJ1-2; TRBD1 is a possible D gene (5 bases). The CDR3 length is 15 residues. Trimming shortened V by 4 bases and J by 0 bases, and 13 bases separated the two germline ends. Germline V lookup: CDR1 SGHRS, CDR2 YFSETQ. CDR3 protein: CASSENVGPNYGYTF. CDR3 nucleotide sequence: TGCGCCAGCAGCGAGAACGTGGGACCTAACTATGGCTACACCTTC.

This chain joins TRBV6-5 and TRBJ2-7; 7 bases fit TRBD1. Germline CDR1 MNHEY, CDR2 SVGAGI. The ends lost 5 bases at V and 6 bases at J; junction bases unmatched: 4. CDR3 size: 12 residues. The CDR3 DNA sequence: TGTGCCAGCAGTAGGCCAGGGGGCGAGCAGTACGTC. Translated: CASSRPGGEQYV.

This clonotype has just a few counts. The chain uses TRBV18 and TRBJ1-2; unclear D gene. The CDR3 has 14 amino acids. From germline, CDR1 is KGHSH and CDR2 LQKENI. The germline V and J ends were trimmed by 4 bases and 2 bases, with 11 bases remaining between them. The CDR3 DNA follows: TGTGCCAGCTCACGCGGACTCACGAACTATGGCTACACCTTC. It yields the protein CASSRGLTNYGYTF.

This chain uses TRBV12-3 or TRBV12-4 with TRBJ2-2; 8 bases are shared with TRBD1. CDR3 length: 15 residues. The V gene end was trimmed by 2 bases and the J gene end by 7 bases; junction bases not matched to a gene: 6. In DNA form, the CDR3 reads TGTGCCAGCAGTTTACAAGACAGGGGAAGCGGGGAGCTGTTTTTT. Its protein product is CASSLQDRGSGELFF.

This clonotype has a count of ten or more. The V gene is TRBV27, the J gene TRBJ2-1; 8 nucleotides match TRBD2. Germline values: CDR1 MNHEY, CDR2 SMNVEV (reference sequence). The J segment lost 0 bases and the V segment lost 5 bases, leaving 6 bases of the junction unmatched. CDR3 size: 16 residues. This CDR3 reads CASSPLTSGSYNEQFF. The DNA of the CDR3 is TGTGCCAGCAGTCCCCTTACTAGCGGCTCCTACAATGAGCAGTTCTTC.

This clonotype was counted a few times. The chain links TRBV12-3 or TRBV12-4 to TRBJ2-1; D may correspond to TRBD1 or TRBD2 (6 bases each). There are 13 residues in the CDR3. Trimming left V 3 bases short and J 7 bases short, with 10 bases between. The CDR3 coding sequence is TGTGCCAGCAGTTTGGGGGGCCAAAATGAGCAGTTCTTC. Encoded protein: CASSLGGQNEQFF.

There are a few counts of this clonotype. The chain combines TRBV28 with TRBJ2-1; D gene ambiguous. Trimming took 0 bases from V and 10 from J, leaving 7 bases between them. Germline V CDR1 and CDR2: MDHEN, SYDVKM. The CDR3 contains 12 residues. CDR3 sequence reads: CASSLWSAEQFF. CDR3 bases: TGTGCCAGCAGTTTATGGTCAGCAGAGCAGTTCTTC.

In its sample, this clonotype was seen a few times. The chain links TRBV10-3 to TRBJ2-3; 11 bases align to TRBD2. V dropped 0 bases and J dropped 8; count of bases not matched to a gene: 10. The CDR3 is 17 amino acids. CDR1 and CDR2 from the germline V gene are ENHRY and SYGVKD. This CDR3 is CAISESLLAGGRGTQYF. CDR3 DNA sequence: TGTGCCATCAGTGAGTCGTTATTAGCGGGGGGGCGAGGTACGCAGTATTTT.

V gene TRBV6-1 combines with J gene TRBJ1-5; D unclear. Germline CDR1 MNHNS, CDR2 SASEGT. V lost 7 bases, J lost 8 bases, and 15 bases lay in between. CDR3 length: 13 residues. CDR3 sequence reads: CASNPRPGKPQHF. In nucleotides, the CDR3 is TGTGCCAGCAATCCGAGACCGGGGAAGCCCCAGCATTTT.

In this sample, this clonotype turned up many times. This chain uses TRBV4-3 with TRBJ1-4; D remains ambiguous. With 4 bases removed from V and 7 bases from J, the gap between germline ends came to 13 bases. Germline values: CDR1 LGHNA, CDR2 YSLEER. The CDR3 length is 14 residues. In nucleotides, the CDR3 is TGCGCCAGCAGCCCAGGCAACAAGGGTGAAAAACTGTTTTTT. Translated, it gives CASSPGNKGEKLFF.

This clonotype was counted many times. The chain combines TRBV7-2 with TRBJ2-2; 7 nucleotides align to TRBD2. The J segment lost 5 bases and the V segment lost 5 bases, leaving 11 bases of the junction unmatched. This CDR3 contains 16 residues. The germline gives CDR1 SGHTA, CDR2 FQGNSA. CDR3 loop: CASSPRLAMGTGELFF. The CDR3 region has the DNA TGTGCCAGCAGCCCCAGACTAGCAATGGGAACCGGGGAGCTGTTTTTT.

J is TRBJ2-5 and V is TRBV6-4; 7 bases line up with TRBD2. J was trimmed by 5 bases and V by 4 bases; bases with no gene match: 7. This CDR3 region has 14 residues. Germline CDR1 is MRHNA and CDR2 is SNTAGT. CDR3 protein: CASSVSGGDETQYF. The CDR3 DNA reads TGTGCCAGCAGTGTGTCGGGGGGTGATGAGACCCAGTACTTC.

The genes are TRBV6-5 and TRBJ1-6; tentative D call: TRBD1 (6 bases). Germline V gene lookup returns CDR1 MNHEY and CDR2 SVGAGI. The CDR3 is 14 amino acids. Trimming took 2 bases from V and 10 from J, leaving 12 bases between them. The CDR3 nucleotides are TGTGCCAGCAGTTACAGGGAAGGGGGGTCACCCCTCCACTTT. Translation gives CASSYREGGSPLHF.

V and J are TRBV7-2 and TRBJ2-1, with 15 bases fitting TRBD2. The trim removed 5 bases at V and 4 bases at J, leaving 6 bases unmatched. Germline V gene lookup returns CDR1 SGHTA and CDR2 FQGNSA. The CDR3 runs 17 residues. CDR3 loop: CASSAPGLAGGYNEQFF. The CDR3 nucleotides read TGTGCCAGCAGCGCACCGGGACTAGCGGGGGGTTACAATGAGCAGTTCTTC.

This clonotype was found a few times. The chain carries TRBV29-1 and TRBJ1-1; D uncertain. CDR1 SQVTM and CDR2 ANQGSEA come from the germline V gene. This CDR3 contains 13 residues. V lost 6 bases, J lost 0 bases, and 11 bases lay in between. The CDR3 nucleotides are TGCAGCGTACGACGGGCGATGAACACTGAAGCTTTCTTT. Protein: CSVRRAMNTEAFF.

The rearrangement joins TRBV6-4 to TRBJ2-1; D might be TRBD2 (6 bases). The V end lost 3 bases, the J end lost 14 bases, and 17 bases lay between the germline ends. CDR1 and CDR2 from the germline V gene are MRHNA and SNTAGT. The CDR3 is 13 amino acids. The CDR3 loop reads CASSEGRGATEFF. The DNA of the CDR3 is TGTGCCAGCAGTGAGGGTCGCGGGGCAACGGAGTTCTTC.

V usage is TRBV18 and J usage is TRBJ2-1; D may correspond to TRBD1 or TRBD2 (5 bases each). Germline V lookup: CDR1 KGHSH, CDR2 LQKENI. This CDR3 spans 15 amino acids. V lost 3 bases and J lost 6, with 15 bases in between. CDR3: CASSPPGPGSNEQFF. CDR3 nucleotide sequence: TGTGCCAGCTCACCCCCAGGGCCGGGGTCCAATGAGCAGTTCTTC.

A few counts support this clonotype. The gene calls are TRBV3-1 and TRBJ1-1; 8 nucleotides match TRBD1. The CDR3 is 15 amino acids. Germline V CDR1 and CDR2: LGHDT, YNNKEL (reference sequence). Trimming at V came to 5 bases and at J to 4 bases, leaving 9 bases not matched to a gene. The CDR3 bases are TGTGCCAGCAGCGCCCAGGGGGCGTTTGGCACTGAAGCTTTCTTT. Translating it yields CASSAQGAFGTEAFF.